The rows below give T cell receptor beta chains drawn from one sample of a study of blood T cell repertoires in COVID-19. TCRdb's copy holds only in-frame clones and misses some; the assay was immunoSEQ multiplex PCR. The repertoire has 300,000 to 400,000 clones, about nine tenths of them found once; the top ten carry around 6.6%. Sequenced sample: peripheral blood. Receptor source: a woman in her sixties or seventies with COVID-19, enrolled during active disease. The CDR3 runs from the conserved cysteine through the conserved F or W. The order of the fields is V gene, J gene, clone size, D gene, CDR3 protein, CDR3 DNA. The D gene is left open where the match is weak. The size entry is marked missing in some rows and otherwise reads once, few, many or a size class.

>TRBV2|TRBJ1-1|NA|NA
CASSGGGNTEAFF
TGTGCCAGCAGCGGGGGAGGGAACACTGAAGCTTTCTTT
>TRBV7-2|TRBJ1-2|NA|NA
CASSLGQFGGYTF
TGTGCCAGCAGCCTCGGACAATTCGGTGGCTACACCTTC
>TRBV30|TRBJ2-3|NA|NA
CAWGGGGQEYF
TGTGCCTGGGGGGGAGGGGGACAGGAGTATTTT
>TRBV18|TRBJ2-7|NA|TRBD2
CASSPPSGGVQQYF
TGTGCCAGCTCACCACCGTCGGGGGGAGTTCAGCAGTACTTC
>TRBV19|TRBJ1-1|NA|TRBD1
CASRDRGQGMNTEAFF
TGTGCCAGTAGAGATAGGGGACAGGGAATGAACACTGAAGCTTTCTTT
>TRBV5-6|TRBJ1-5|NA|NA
CASSLRGETSNQPQHF
TGTGCCAGCAGCTTGAGAGGCGAAACTAGCAATCAGCCCCAGCATTTT
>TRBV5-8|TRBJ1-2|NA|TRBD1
CASSLWTGGSEGYTF
TGTGCCAGCAGCCTTTGGACAGGGGGGTCGGAGGGCTACACCTTC
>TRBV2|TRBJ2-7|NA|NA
CASGGHPYEQYF
TGTGCCAGCGGTGGACACCCCTACGAGCAGTACTTC
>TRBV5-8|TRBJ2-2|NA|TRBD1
CASSATGRGDTGELFF
TGTGCCAGCAGCGCGACAGGGCGAGGGGACACCGGGGAGCTGTTTTTT
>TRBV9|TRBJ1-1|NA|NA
CASSVDGGGITEAFF
TGTGCCAGCAGCGTAGATGGGGGAGGGATCACTGAAGCTTTCTTT
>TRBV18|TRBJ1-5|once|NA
CASSPGVDQPQHF
TGTGCCAGCTCACCCGGGGTTGATCAGCCCCAGCATTTT
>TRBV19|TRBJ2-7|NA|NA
CASKRGSDYEQYF
TGTGCCTCAAAAAGAGGGTCGGACTACGAGCAGTACTTC
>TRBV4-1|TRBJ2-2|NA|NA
CASSQGVLGNTGELFF
TGCGCCAGCAGCCAAGGAGTACTAGGAAACACCGGGGAGCTGTTTTTT
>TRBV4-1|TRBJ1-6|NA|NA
CASSQVVNSPLHF
TGCGCCAGCAGCCAAGTCGTTAATTCACCCCTCCACTTT
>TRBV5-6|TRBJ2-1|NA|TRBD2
CASSPFLTSGGADEQFF
TGTGCCAGCAGCCCGTTTCTTACTAGCGGGGGGGCAGATGAGCAGTTCTTC
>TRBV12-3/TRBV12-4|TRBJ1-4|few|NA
CASTGGWYEKLFF
TGTGCCAGCACCGGGGGATGGTATGAAAAACTGTTTTTT
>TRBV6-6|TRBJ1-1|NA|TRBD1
CASIPRTGWAEAFF
TGTGCCAGCATCCCAAGGACAGGGTGGGCTGAAGCTTTCTTT
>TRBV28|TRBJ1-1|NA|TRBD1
CASSLTGGVEAFF
TGTGCCAGCAGTTTAACAGGGGGCGTTGAAGCTTTCTTT
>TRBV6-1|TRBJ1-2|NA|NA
CASSESSYGYTF
TGTGCCAGCAGTGAAAGTAGCTATGGCTACACCTTC
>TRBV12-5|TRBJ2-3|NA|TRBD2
CASGLVLERGTDTQYF
TGTGCTAGTGGTTTGGTACTTGAGCGGGGGACAGATACGCAGTATTTT
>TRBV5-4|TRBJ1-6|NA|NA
CASSLAGSSYNSPLHF
TGTGCCAGCAGCTTGGCCGGGAGCTCCTATAATTCACCCCTCCACTTT
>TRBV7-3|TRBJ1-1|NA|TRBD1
CASSRDRDTEAFF
TGTGCCAGCAGCCGGGACAGAGACACTGAAGCTTTCTTT
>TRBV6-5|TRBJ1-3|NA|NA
CASKGEYSGNTIYF
TGTGCCAGCAAAGGGGAATACTCTGGAAACACCATATATTTT
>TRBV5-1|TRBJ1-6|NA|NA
CASSFDGARNSPLHF
TGCGCCAGCAGCTTCGATGGGGCACGGAATTCACCCCTCCACTTT
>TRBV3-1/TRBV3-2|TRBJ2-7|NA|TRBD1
CASSLDRTGGIFYEQYF
TGTGCCAGCAGCCTGGACCGGACAGGGGGAATATTCTACGAGCAGTACTTC
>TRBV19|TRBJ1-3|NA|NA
CASRMSSGNTIYF
TGTGCCAGTAGGATGAGCTCTGGAAACACCATATATTTT
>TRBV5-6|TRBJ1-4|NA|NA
CASSSGWDNEKLFF
TGTGCCAGCAGCTCGGGGTGGGATAATGAAAAACTGTTTTTT
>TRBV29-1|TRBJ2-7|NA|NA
CSVEGQDSYEQYF
TGCAGCGTTGAAGGACAGGACTCCTACGAGCAGTACTTC
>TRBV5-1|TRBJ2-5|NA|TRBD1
CASSLAGTGDQETQYF
TGCGCCAGCAGCTTGGCCGGGACAGGGGACCAAGAGACCCAGTACTTC
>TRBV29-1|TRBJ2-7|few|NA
CSAVRGTYEQYF
TGCAGCGCCGTAAGGGGGACCTACGAGCAGTACTTC
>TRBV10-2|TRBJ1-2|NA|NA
CASSTTRGPANYGYTF
TGCGCCAGCAGTACAACCAGAGGCCCAGCTAACTATGGCTACACCTTC
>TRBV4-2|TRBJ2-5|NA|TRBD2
CASSQALAGGQETQYF
TGTGCCAGCAGCCAAGCCTTAGCGGGGGGGCAAGAGACCCAGTACTTC
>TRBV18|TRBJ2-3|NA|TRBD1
CASSTGTGVADTQYF
TGTGCCAGCTCAACCGGGACAGGGGTCGCAGATACGCAGTATTTT
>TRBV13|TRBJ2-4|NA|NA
CASSPGVAKNIQYF
TGTGCCAGCAGCCCGGGGGTAGCCAAAAACATTCAGTACTTC
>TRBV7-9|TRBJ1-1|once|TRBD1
CASSSRLRRQGPNTEAFF
TGTGCCAGCAGCTCCCGCCTACGGAGACAGGGACCGAACACTGAAGCTTTCTTT
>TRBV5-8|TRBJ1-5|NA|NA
CASSLDGRVLEQPQHF
TGTGCCAGCAGCTTGGACGGCAGGGTGTTAGAGCAGCCCCAGCATTTT
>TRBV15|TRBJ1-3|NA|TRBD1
CATARGQGAGNTIYF
TGTGCCACGGCGAGGGGACAGGGGGCTGGAAACACCATATATTTT
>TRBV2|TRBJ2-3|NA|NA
CASSSTDTQYF
TGTGCCAGCAGCTCCACAGATACGCAGTATTTT
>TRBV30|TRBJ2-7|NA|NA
CAQGSNYEQYF
TGTGCCCAGGGGAGTAACTACGAGCAGTACTTC
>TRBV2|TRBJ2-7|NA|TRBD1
CASSEQGVTYEQYF
TGTGCCAGCAGTGAACAGGGGGTCACCTACGAGCAGTACTTC
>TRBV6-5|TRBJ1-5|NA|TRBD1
CASRGQGNQPQHF
TGTGCCAGCAGGGGACAGGGCAATCAGCCCCAGCATTTT
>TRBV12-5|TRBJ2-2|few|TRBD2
CASGLVLGGNGELFF
TGTGCTAGTGGTTTGGTACTGGGAGGGAACGGGGAGCTGTTTTTT
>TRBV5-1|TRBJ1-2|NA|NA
CASSDTYNYGYTF
TGCGCCAGCAGCGATACCTATAACTATGGCTACACCTTC
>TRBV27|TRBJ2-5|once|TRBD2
CASSPSGWETQYF
TGTGCCAGCAGTCCTAGCGGATGGGAGACCCAGTACTTC
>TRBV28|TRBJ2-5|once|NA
CASTASRETQYF
TGTGCCAGCACGGCTAGTCGGGAGACCCAGTACTTC
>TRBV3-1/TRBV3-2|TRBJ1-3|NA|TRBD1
CASSRDRGPGNTIYF
TGTGCCAGCAGCCGGGACAGGGGGCCTGGAAACACCATATATTTT
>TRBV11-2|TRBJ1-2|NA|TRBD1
CASRRGQGEGYTF
TGTGCCAGCAGGCGGGGACAGGGGGAAGGCTACACCTTC
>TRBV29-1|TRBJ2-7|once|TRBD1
CSVAFWTGISYEQYF
TGCAGCGTTGCTTTTTGGACAGGAATTTCCTACGAGCAGTACTTC
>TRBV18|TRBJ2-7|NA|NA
CASSPDNSYEQYF
TGTGCCAGCTCACCGGACAACTCCTACGAGCAGTACTTC
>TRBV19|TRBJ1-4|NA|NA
CASTSGTREKLFF
TGTGCCAGTACCTCGGGGACTCGGGAAAAACTGTTTTTT
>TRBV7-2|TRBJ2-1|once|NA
CASSLSRWEQFF
TGTGCCAGCAGCTTGAGTCGATGGGAGCAGTTCTTC
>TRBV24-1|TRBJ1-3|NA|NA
CATSAPSPSGNTIYF
TGTGCCACCAGTGCTCCTAGTCCCTCTGGAAACACCATATATTTT
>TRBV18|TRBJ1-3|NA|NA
CASSESRRGISGNTIYF
TGTGCCAGCTCAGAGAGTAGACGGGGGATCTCTGGAAACACCATATATTTT
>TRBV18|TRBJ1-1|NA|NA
CASSPNKGDTEAFF
TGTGCCAGCTCACCAAACAAGGGGGACACTGAAGCTTTCTTT
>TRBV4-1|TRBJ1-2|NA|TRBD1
CASSQDSTGGWGYTF
TGCGCCAGCAGCCAAGACTCGACAGGGGGCTGGGGCTACACCTTC